What follows are 13 T cell receptor beta chains derived from one specimen sequenced in a study of T cell repertoires in cytomegalovirus infection. TCRdb used MiXCR to reprocess the reads, holding one entry per CDR3 protein. The sample holds around 710,000 distinct CDR3 sequences, about 29% seen once. Antigen specificity for these receptors is unknown. The sequenced sample was cultured CD8+ T cells from PBMCs, obtained from culture after CMV antigen stimulation. These receptors all stem from a human donor in good health (CMV status not recorded). Some clones in this sample may be carry-over from other donors' samples.

This clonotype was picked up a small number of times. The chain uses TRBV4-1 and TRBJ1-2, with D uncertain. CDR1 MGHRA and CDR2 YSYEKL come from the germline V gene. V gave up 1 base and J gave up 8 bases, with 17 bases separating them. This CDR3 is 15 amino acids long. CDR3 nucleotides: TGCGCCAGCAGCCAAGCTCTCGGGCCCAGCAGGGGCTACACCTTC. This sequence encodes CASSQALGPSRGYTF.

This clonotype was counted only a few times. The chain has TRBV5-1 and TRBJ2-7, with D possibly TRBD2 on 6 matching bases. V gave up 4 bases and J gave up 4 bases, with 21 bases separating them. CDR3 length equals 16 residues. The V gene's germline CDR1 is SGHRS and CDR2 YFSETQ. Here the CDR3 DNA reads TGCGCCAGCAGCGAGCACCTGAGACTAGGTGTTTACGAGCAGTACTTC. It specifies CASSEHLRLGVYEQYF.

This clonotype occurred once. Since a much larger clone is just one base distant, this may be a read error. This CDR3 is missing its conserved last phenylalanine or tryptophan, likely due to a read error. The chain links TRBV7-2 to TRBJ2-7; TRBD1 agrees at 8 bases. CDR3 length: 18 residues. The germline CDR1 and CDR2 sequences are SGHTA and FQGNSA. Trimming took 3 bases from V and 2 from J; bases not matched to a gene: 15. The CDR3 DNA is TGTGCCAGCAGCTTTCGGCTCCTGTTGACAGGGGTGGCCTACGAGCAGTACTCC. Its protein is CASSFRLLLTGVAYEQYS.

The table lists this clonotype with a few counts. V and J are TRBV20-1 and TRBJ2-7; 7 bases align to TRBD1. The CDR3 consists of 14 residues. V shed 4 bases and J 3 bases; nucleotides not matched to a gene: 9. The germline gives CDR1 DFQATT, CDR2 SNEGSKA (reference sequence). The chain's CDR3 is CSAIGQANFYEQYV. Written as DNA, the CDR3 is TGCAGTGCTATTGGACAGGCGAACTTCTACGAGCAGTACGTC.

The rearrangement links TRBV7-2 to TRBJ1-2; no definite D call. Germline V gene lookup returns CDR1 SGHTA and CDR2 FQGNSA. This CDR3 spans 14 amino acids. Trimming removed 6 bases at V and 8 bases at J, with 19 bases between. CDR3 in DNA: TGTGCCAGCAGTCCAGACACCCCCACACGGGGCTACACCTTC. Residues: CASSPDTPTRGYTF.

This clonotype was picked up many times. CDR3 DNA: TGTGCCAGCAGCACGACCGCGATGACAATAGTCGATACGCAGTATTTT. This gives the protein CASSTTAMTIVDTQYF. The chain couples TRBV7-6 to TRBJ2-3, with unresolved D. The CDR3 length is 16 residues. The ends were cut back, 5 bases at V and 6 bases at J, with 21 bases in the middle. Germline CDR1 SGHVS, CDR2 FNYEAQ. Complete variable domain (other parts from reference TRBV7-6 and TRBJ2-3): GAGVSQSPRYKVTKRGQDVALRCDPISGHVSLYWYRQALGQGPEFLTYFNYEAQQDKSGLPNDRFSAERPEGSISTLTIQRTEQRDSAMYRCASSTTAMTIVDTQYFGPGTRLTVL.

This clonotype was recorded a few times. This chain uses TRBV2 with TRBJ1-2, with D perhaps matching TRBD1 (6 bases). V was trimmed by 3 bases and J by 4 bases, leaving 9 bases between them. The CDR3 extends over 13 amino acids. The germline CDR1 and CDR2 sequences are SNHLY and FYNNEI. The CDR3 DNA is TGTGCCAGCAGTGAGGGGGGGCCCTATGGCTACACCTTC. This sequence encodes CASSEGGPYGYTF.

This clonotype was counted a few times. The V call is TRBV29-1, the J call TRBJ2-1; 12 nucleotides align to TRBD1. CDR3 length equals 15 residues. V trimming: 7 bases; J trimming: 9 bases; junction bases outside the gene matches: 13. Germline CDR1 reads SQVTM; CDR2 reads ANQGSEA. The CDR3 region has the DNA TGCAGCGCGGGACGCTTCCGGGACAGGGGGCTTGAGCAGTTCTTC. Amino acid sequence: CSAGRFRDRGLEQFF.

The rearrangement joins TRBV6-6 to TRBJ2-6, with 8 nucleotides matching TRBD1. Germline-derived CDR1 and CDR2 are MNHNY and SVGAGI (reference sequence). Trimming at V came to 0 bases and at J to 1 base, leaving 2 bases not matched to a gene. The CDR3 runs to 17 residues. CDR3 sequence (DNA): TGTGCCAGCAGTTACTCGAACAGGGGGTCTGGGGCCAACGTCCTGACTTTC. Translating gives CASSYSNRGSGANVLTF.

DNA for the CDR3: TGTGCCAGCAGCCAACCTGACGGGTATCAAGAGACCCAGTACTTC. This codes for CASSQPDGYQETQYF. The V call is TRBV3-1, the J call TRBJ2-5; D unresolved. Germline CDR1 is LGHDT and CDR2 is YNNKEL (reference sequence). Between the trimmed V and J ends, which lost 2 bases and 2 bases, there was a span of 12 bases. CDR3 length: 15 amino acids.

This sequence joins TRBV6-6 and TRBJ2-7, with a possible D match to TRBD1 (6 bases). Trimming left V 4 bases short and J 9 bases short, with 25 bases between. The CDR3 runs 16 residues. Per the germline V gene, CDR1 is MNHNY and CDR2 is SVGAGI (reference sequence). The CDR3 loop is CASSSSSGTHPRGQYF. The CDR3 DNA is TGTGCCAGCAGTTCGTCGTCCGGGACACATCCTCGGGGGCAGTACTTC.

Concerning this clonotype: One end of the junction varies from germline; a read error may be responsible. The gene calls are TRBV28 and TRBJ2-5; no clear D gene. The CDR3 is 13 residues long. CDR1 MDHEN and CDR2 SYDVKM come from the germline V gene. The CDR3 here is CVSSSRKQDTQYF. CDR3 DNA: TGTGTCAGCAGTTCCAGAAAACAAGATACCCAGTACTTC.

This clonotype has more than one count but fewer than ten. The genes are TRBV27 and TRBJ2-7, with a weak D call TRBD1 (6 bases). The CDR3 consists of 13 residues. Between the trimmed V and J ends, which lost 8 bases and 5 bases, there was a span of 16 bases. The germline gives CDR1 MNHEY, CDR2 SMNVEV (reference sequence). The CDR3 DNA follows: TGTGCCAGCGGAGGCCAGGGGTTCCACGAGCAGTACGTC. Its protein is CASGGQGFHEQYV.